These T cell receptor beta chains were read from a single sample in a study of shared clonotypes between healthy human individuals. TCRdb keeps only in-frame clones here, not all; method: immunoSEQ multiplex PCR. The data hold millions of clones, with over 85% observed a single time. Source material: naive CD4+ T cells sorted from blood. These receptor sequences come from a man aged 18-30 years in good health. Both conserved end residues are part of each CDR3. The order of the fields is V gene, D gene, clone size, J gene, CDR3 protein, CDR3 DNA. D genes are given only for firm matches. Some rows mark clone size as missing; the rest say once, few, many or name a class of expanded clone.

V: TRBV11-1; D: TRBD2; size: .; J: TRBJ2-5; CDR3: CASSLGLAGPLRETQYF; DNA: TGTGCCAGCAGCTTGGGACTAGCGGGGCCCCTCAGGGAGACCCAGTACTTC
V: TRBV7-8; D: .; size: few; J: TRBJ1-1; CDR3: CASGAWDTEAFF; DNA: TGTGCCAGCGGGGCTTGGGACACTGAAGCTTTCTTT
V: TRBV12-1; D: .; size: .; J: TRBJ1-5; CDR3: CASSSGQADQPQHF; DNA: TGTGCCAGCAGCTCGGGACAGGCGGATCAGCCCCAGCATTTT
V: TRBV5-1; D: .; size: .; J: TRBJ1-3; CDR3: CASSLGRVSSSGNTIYF; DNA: TGCGCCAGCAGCTTGGGCAGGGTCTCGAGCTCTGGAAACACCATATATTTT
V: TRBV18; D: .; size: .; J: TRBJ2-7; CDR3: CASSPRQILYEQYF; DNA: TGTGCCAGCTCACCACGACAGATCCTCTACGAGCAGTACTTC
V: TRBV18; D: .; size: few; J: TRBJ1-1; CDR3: CASSPQGKEAFF; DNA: TGTGCCAGCTCACCACAGGGGAAGGAAGCTTTCTTT
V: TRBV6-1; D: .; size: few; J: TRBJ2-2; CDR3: CASSERQAGELFF; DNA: TGTGCCAGCAGTGAAAGACAGGCCGGGGAGCTGTTTTTT
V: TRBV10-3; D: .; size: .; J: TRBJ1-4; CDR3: CAISEGPNEKLFF; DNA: TGTGCCATCAGTGAGGGGCCTAATGAAAAACTGTTTTTT
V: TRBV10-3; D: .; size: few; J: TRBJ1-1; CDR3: CAISESSTVNTEAFF; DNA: TGTGCCATCAGTGAGTCCTCGACGGTGAACACTGAAGCTTTCTTT
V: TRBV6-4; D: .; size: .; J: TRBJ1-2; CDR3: CASSGDSYGYTF; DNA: TGTGCCAGCTCAGGCGATTCATATGGCTACACCTTC